This record covers a single TCR beta chain. Its antigen is currently unknown. The sample belongs to a study of beta chain features in type 1 diabetes. Study-level findings and limits: In type 1 diabetes patients, VDJ junctions had fewer insertions; deletions at these junctions were more frequent. Among patients with Type 1 diabetes, TCRB CDR3s were moderately but significantly shorter in every one of the four CD4+ subsets.

It was one heparinised blood draw, averaging approximately 100 mL, that each donor gave. Isolation of CD4+ naive, central memory, regulatory and stem cell-like memory cells was achieved by sorting via CD45RO/CCR7/CD25/CD127/CD95/CD27. Investigators reverse transcribed all isolated RNA, so they sequenced expressed TCRB transcripts. The protocol was immunoSEQ multiplex PCR, while the TCRdb copy is restricted to in-frame clones and leaves out a portion. The sample shows 45,000 to 60,000 clones, 35% to 55% of them seen only once. This receptor was taken from a man under 40 with type 1 diabetes. The specimen was stem cell memory CD4+ T cells from blood.

The CDR3 spells CASSQDPVDGGSPYEQYF. Here the CDR3 DNA reads TGTGCCAGCAGCCAAGATCCCGTGGACGGCGGGTCGCCCTACGAGCAGTACTTC. The V gene is TRBV14, the J gene TRBJ2-5, with D tentatively TRBD2 (5 bases). The J call is uncertain, as TRBJ2-7 better fits the DNA end. The CDR3 loop spans 18 amino acids. Germline CDR1 is SGHDN and CDR2 is FVKESK.